A single sample gave rise to the 10 T cell receptor beta chains below, sequenced in a study of T cells in Graves' hyperthyroidism and ophthalmopathy. The CDR3 regions of TCR beta were amplified from RNA transcripts. HTBI primers were employed in a first-round RT-PCR of the TCR CDR3. TCRdb re-called the multiplex PCR reads with MiXCR, one entry per CDR3 protein. Among 300,000 to 400,000 distinct CDR3 sequences listed, approximately 22% were seen once. The sample comprised blood. These receptors were collected from a woman between 50 and 59 years old with Graves' hyperthyroidism.

The table lists this clonotype with many counts. The V gene is TRBV24-1, the J gene TRBJ2-2; D is possibly TRBD2 (6 bases). Trimming removed 3 bases from V and 4 bases from J, with 11 bases in between. The CDR3 consists of 15 residues. Germline V gene sequence: CDR1 KGHDR, CDR2 SFDVKD. The CDR3 spells CATSDGGAVTGELFF. CDR3 bases: TGTGCCACCAGTGATGGAGGGGCGGTCACCGGGGAGCTGTTTTTT.

This clonotype was seen many times. This chain links TRBV28 with TRBJ2-7, with D perhaps TRBD1 (6 bases). Trimming took off 5 bases at V and 4 bases at J, with 18 bases between the two ends. The CDR3 length is 15 residues. CDR1 and CDR2 from the germline V gene are MDHEN and SYDVKM. Here the CDR3 DNA reads TGTGCCAGCAGTCCGGGACATCGTACCGGATACGAGCAGTACTTC. Translation gives CASSPGHRTGYEQYF. Looking up the rest from reference TRBV28 and TRBJ2-7 gives the full variable domain: DVKVTQSSRYLVKRTGEKVFLECVQDMDHENMFWYRQDPGLGLRLIYFSYDVKMKEKGDIPEGYSVSREKKERFSLILESASTNQTSMYLCASSPGHRTGYEQYFGPGTRLTVT.

Ten or more counts support this clonotype. The chain carries TRBV7-2 and TRBJ2-7, with 9 bases identical to TRBD2. The CDR3 loop spans 15 amino acids. Germline V CDR1 and CDR2: SGHTA, FQGNSA. J lost 0 bases, V lost 4 bases, and 4 bases had no gene match. In nucleotides, the CDR3 is TGTGCCAGCAGCTCAGCTAGCGGGACCTCCTACGAGCAGTACTTC. As protein: CASSSASGTSYEQYF. The entire variable domain, with the rest obtained from reference TRBV7-2 and TRBJ2-7, is as follows: GAGVSQSPSNKVTEKGKDVELRCDPISGHTALYWYRQSLGQGLEFLIYFQGNSAPDKSGLPSDRFSAERTGGSVSTLTIQRTQQEDSAVYLCASSSASGTSYEQYFGPGTRLTVT.

Many counts were recorded for this clonotype. A junction boundary mismatches the germline segment, possibly from a read error. V usage is TRBV2 and J usage is TRBJ1-2, with TRBD1 matching 7 bases. This CDR3 is 14 amino acids long. Germline assignment: CDR1 SNHLY and CDR2 FYNNEI. In nucleotides, the CDR3 is TGCGCCAGCAGTCGGGACAGTTCTAACTATGGCTACACCTTC. Translating it yields CASSRDSSNYGYTF.

The chain links TRBV2 to TRBJ1-1; possibly TRBD1 for D (5 bases). V lost 5 bases, J lost 0 bases, and 13 bases lay in between. Germline V CDR1 and CDR2: SNHLY, FYNNEI. This CDR3 region has 15 residues. The CDR3 region has the DNA TGTGCCAGCAGTTGGGGCGGGAGGGTGAACACTGAAGCTTTCTTT. Translating gives CASSWGGRVNTEAFF.

A few counts support this clonotype. The chain uses TRBV20-1 and TRBJ1-6; weak D call: TRBD1 (6 bases). CDR1 and CDR2 (germline): DFQATT, SNEGSKA (reference sequence). There are 16 residues in the CDR3. Trimming shortened V by 5 bases and J by 1 base, and 15 bases separated the two germline ends. CDR3 nucleotide sequence: TGCAGTGCTCAAAGTTCCAGGGGTTCCTATAATTCACCCCTCCACTTT. Translating gives CSAQSSRGSYNSPLHF.

This clonotype was recorded many times. The rearrangement joins TRBV2 to TRBJ1-6; the D is unclear. The germline V gene encodes CDR1 SNHLY and CDR2 FYNNEI. The CDR3 contains 14 residues. The V and J ends lost 6 bases and 5 bases respectively, with 11 bases between them. The CDR3 loop is CASSKRGNNSPLHF. The CDR3 coding sequence is TGTGCCAGCAGCAAACGGGGTAATAATTCACCCCTCCACTTT.

This clonotype occurred many times. The chain joins TRBV20-1 to TRBJ2-5, with 9 bases matching TRBD1. The CDR3 extends over 13 amino acids. Germline CDR1 is DFQATT and CDR2 is SNEGSKA (reference sequence). The junction had 4 bases not matched to a gene; V was cut back by 3 bases and J by 5 bases. CDR3 protein: CSARDRGRETQYF. CDR3 sequence (DNA): TGCAGTGCTAGGGACAGGGGCAGGGAGACCCAGTACTTC.

This chain connects TRBV5-8 to TRBJ2-1; 11 bases line up with TRBD2. The V gene's germline CDR1 is SGHTS and CDR2 YDEGEE. V gave up 1 base and J gave up 8 bases; unmatched junction bases: 14. The CDR3 runs to 18 residues. The CDR3 DNA sequence: TGTGCCAGCAGCTTGCTGACTAGCGGGGTGGCCGGGGCTGATGAGCAGTTCTTC. This translates into CASSLLTSGVAGADEQFF.

This clonotype came up many times. The chain carries TRBV30 and TRBJ1-1; D unresolved. The V gene's germline CDR1 is GTSNPN and CDR2 SVGIG (reference sequence). Trimming left V 0 bases short and J 0 bases short, with 8 bases between. The CDR3 has 14 residues. CDR3 sequence: CAWSVGVVNTEAFF. The CDR3 region has the DNA TGTGCCTGGAGTGTTGGGGTAGTGAACACTGAAGCTTTCTTT.